This T cell receptor (beta chain) comes out of a study of follicular helper T cells after annual influenza vaccination. On the study more broadly: For some subjects, blood spans the 2013-2014, 2014-2015 and 2015-2016 annual vaccinations. Findings of the study overall: ICOS+CD38+ cTfh clonality change tracked circulating plasmablast frequency change.

On this clone itself: The target antigen is unknown.

Regarding time point: 2015-2016 season, pre-vaccination. Subjects lived in the community and lacked influenza vaccine within the prior 6 months. Produced via immunoSEQ multiplex PCR; TCRdb's table is partial and in-frame only. The table records about 9,400 clones, nearly 85% of them present only once. Germline assignment: CDR1 GTSNPN and CDR2 SVGIG (reference sequence). The CDR3 is made up of 14 amino acids. V shed 3 bases and J shed 3 bases, with 12 bases lying between them. The rearrangement links TRBV30 to TRBJ1-3; no definite D call. The sequencing used CXCR5+ CD38- circulating T follicular helper cells from blood, collected on the day of influenza vaccination. This sample's subset: circulating Tfh, non-naive CD4+CXCR5+PD-1+ (ICOS+CD38+ or ICOS-CD38-). The sequence was collected from an adult who received the influenza vaccine. The CDR3 DNA is TGTGCCTGGAGGGGGATTTTAGTTGGAAACACCATATATTTT. Its translation: CAWRGILVGNTIYF.